The clone carrying this T cell receptor (beta chain) has only a few counts. Its target is unknown. V lost 6 bases, J lost 5 bases, and 7 bases stayed unmatched. This CDR3 has 14 amino acids. This specimen belongs to a study of response to subunit inactivated influenza vaccine. Study-level findings and limits: Authors suggested each seasonal influenza vaccination recruits few new T cells.

Each CDR3 protein is one row after TCRdb ran MiXCR on the RT-PCR reads. The sample holds 550,000 to 800,000 distinct CDR3 sequences, less than 20% seen once. This specimen consisted of PBMCs from blood, obtained 11 to 12 days after vaccination. This chain uses TRBV12-3 or TRBV12-4 with TRBJ1-5; 7 bases are shared with TRBD1. This receptor was identified in a man aged 45-60 years who received an inactivated influenza vaccine. CDR3 nucleotides: TGTGCCAGCAGGACGGGACAGCTCGATCAGCCCCAGCATTTT. This codes for CASRTGQLDQPQHF.